This T cell receptor beta chain was identified in a study of T cell repertoires in cytomegalovirus infection. Study information: HLA-C-restricted CMV epitopes, recently identified, and well-studied HLA-B-restricted ones were used by the study. Public signatures in TCR beta pointed to CMV infection and matching HLA type. Findings of the study overall: Dominating the ex vivo response were TCR beta clonotypes that were CMV-specific and HLA-C-restricted. CMV carriers with the relevant HLA were identified by cumulative public TCR beta family frequency.

TCRdb processed the reads anew with MiXCR; each CDR3 protein has one entry. The top ten hold 15% to 20% of the sample, which has nearly 700,000 distinct CDR3 sequences, about 33% seen once. This CDR3 has 13 residues. CDR1 and CDR2 (germline): SNHLY, FYNNEI. V lost 10 bases and J lost 1, with 11 bases in between. In regard to this clonotype: Antigen specificity is unknown.

The chain has TRBV2 and TRBJ1-3; D uncertain. The source is a human donor in good health (CMV status not recorded). Some clones in this sample may be carry-over from other donors' samples. The specimen comprised cultured PBMCs, sampled from culture after CMV antigen stimulation. CDR3 DNA: TGTGCCAACCGACGGCTTTCTGGAAACACCATATATTTT. The encoded protein is CANRRLSGNTIYF.